Presented here are 10 T cell receptor beta chains from one specimen sequenced in a study of cytomegalovirus exposure and HLA in healthy donors. Researchers ran the PCR with 60 Vbeta and 13 Jbeta primers. Here immunoSEQ multiplex PCR was the method, and the copy in TCRdb shows in-frame clones only, minus some. The profile shows 170,000 or so clones, approximately 80% of them singletons. Sequenced input: PBMCs. The receptors derive from a male donor in good health and CMV-seropositive.

The J gene is TRBJ2-7, the V gene TRBV29-1; 9 bases are shared with TRBD1. The CDR3 contains 13 residues. J was trimmed by 4 bases and V by 8 bases; bases with no gene match: 9. Looked up from germline, CDR1 is SQVTM and CDR2 is ANQGSEA. CDR3 region: CSFSGTGQYEQYF. CDR3 in DNA: TGCAGCTTCTCAGGGACAGGGCAGTACGAGCAGTACTTC.

This clone was picked up one time. The rearrangement uses TRBV7-6 and TRBJ2-7; perhaps TRBD2 as D (5 bases). CDR3 length: 14 amino acids. Germline V lookup: CDR1 SGHVS, CDR2 FNYEAQ. Trimming removed 1 base at V and 2 bases at J, with 9 bases between. The CDR3 sequence is CASSLEEGPYEQYF. CDR3 nucleotides: TGTGCCAGCAGCTTAGAAGAGGGTCCCTACGAGCAGTACTTC.

This clone has only one observation. The genes are TRBV29-1 and TRBJ2-5; 7 positions match TRBD2. Germline V gene lookup returns CDR1 SQVTM and CDR2 ANQGSEA. This CDR3 comprises 12 residues. V shed 5 bases, J shed 2 bases, and the junction held 2 bases outside the gene matches. The CDR3 nucleotides read TGCAGCGTTAGTAGCGGGCAAGAGACCCAGTACTTC. Its translation: CSVSSGQETQYF.

This chain connects TRBV7-2 to TRBJ1-1; possibly TRBD1 for D (5 bases). CDR1 and CDR2 from the germline V gene are SGHTA and FQGNSA. V lost 6 bases and J 5 bases, leaving 22 bases between the germline ends. CDR3 length equals 16 residues. The CDR3 nucleotides are TGTGCCAGCAGATCTACAGGTACCAACCCTATTACTGAAGCTTTCTTT. Protein: CASRSTGTNPITEAFF.

The chain is built from TRBV4-1 and TRBJ1-4; no clear D gene. V was shortened by 2 bases and J by 0 bases, with 10 bases between the two germline ends. The germline V gene encodes CDR1 MGHRA and CDR2 YSYEKL. CDR3 size: 16 residues. CDR3 sequence: CASSQSFPATNEKLFF. In nucleotides, the CDR3 is TGCGCCAGCAGCCAATCCTTCCCTGCAACTAATGAAAAACTGTTTTTT.

CDR3 nucleotides: TGTGCCAGCAGCGGGGGGACAGCCGAAGCTTTCTTT. Protein sequence: CASSGGTAEAFF. The chain joins TRBV9 to TRBJ1-1, with 7 bases identical to TRBD1. Germline CDR1 SGDLS, CDR2 YYNGEE. The CDR3 is 12 residues long. V lost 3 bases to trimming and J lost 8 bases; unmatched junction nucleotides: 4. Variable domain in full (rest from reference TRBV9 and TRBJ1-1): DSGVTQTPKHLITATGQRVTLRCSPRSGDLSVYWYQQSLDQGLQFLIQYYNGEERAKGNILERFSAQQFPDLHSELNLSSLELGDSALYFCASSGGTAEAFFGQGTRLTVV.

The chain combines TRBV28 with TRBJ1-2; TRBD1 agrees at 8 bases. The CDR3 loop spans 14 amino acids. Losses at the gene ends were 5 bases for V and 7 bases for J; bases not matched to a gene: 9. Germline CDR1 and CDR2: MDHEN and SYDVKM. CDR3 sequence reads: CASSPGQGRVGYTF. The CDR3 bases are TGTGCCAGCAGTCCTGGACAGGGTCGGGTTGGCTACACCTTC.

The chain carries TRBV27 and TRBJ2-3, with D unresolved. V gave up 7 bases and J gave up 2 bases, with 10 bases separating them. This CDR3 is 13 amino acids long. The germline V gene encodes CDR1 MNHEY and CDR2 SMNVEV (reference sequence). The CDR3 DNA reads TGTGCCAGCAACTTCCTTAACACAGATACGCAGTATTTT. Amino acid sequence: CASNFLNTDTQYF.

V is TRBV16 and J is TRBJ1-3; D unresolved. Germline V gene sequence: CDR1 KGHSY, CDR2 FQNENV. This CDR3 spans 14 amino acids. Trimming pared 0 bases from V and 4 bases from J, leaving 7 bases between. The CDR3 loop reads CASSQSGAGNTIYF. The CDR3 bases are TGTGCCAGCAGCCAATCGGGCGCGGGAAACACCATATATTTT.

The chain recombines TRBV18 with TRBJ2-1, with D possibly TRBD2 on 7 matching bases. Per the germline V gene, CDR1 is KGHSH and CDR2 is LQKENI. This CDR3 has 14 amino acids. CDR3 DNA sequence: TGTGCTATAGGAGGACTAGGCCCAGGGGATGAGCAGTTCTTC. Translating it yields CAIGGLGPGDEQFF.